This T cell receptor beta chain was recovered during a study of Ad26.COV2.S vaccination and SARS-CoV-2 variants. Study background: Once, or twice with 56 days between doses, Ad26.COV2.S was given intramuscularly. The study, taken as a whole, reports: Breadth measured for non-spike TCRs was similar across vaccine and placebo recipients. Researchers cautioned that TCR breadth and depth analyses may have underestimated total T cell responses.

Comments on this clone: Its target is unknown.

The treatment is: some 20 received Ad26.COV2.S at low or high dose, single or two shots; a few received placebo; per-sample allocation not given. Sampling was done on day 63 after the first vaccine or placebo injection. Recruitment in Boston yielded a donor of adult age, 18-55 years. Profiled with immunoSEQ multiplex PCR; TCRdb holds only in-frame clones, not every one. The sample records 430,000 or so clones, approximately 89% being singletons. The sequence was collected from a person between 18 and 65 years old who received the Ad26.COV2.S COVID-19 vaccine or a placebo. Specimen: peripheral blood, collected in a trial of Ad26.COV2.S vaccine versus placebo.

CDR3 coding DNA: TGTGCCAGCAGCCCCGGGACTAGTTACAATGAGCAGTTCTTC. It codes for CASSPGTSYNEQFF. This chain joins TRBV6-6 and TRBJ2-1; 8 bases are a match to TRBD2. The V segment lost 6 bases and the J segment 4 bases; nucleotides outside the gene matches: 5. CDR1 is MNHNY and CDR2 is SVGAGI in the germline V gene (reference sequence). CDR3 length: 14 amino acids.